Shown below are 17 T cell receptor beta chains from a single sample sequenced in a study of shared clonotypes between healthy human individuals. Naive CD8 populations comprised CD45RO-negative cells positively selected for CCR7, excluding terminally differentiated effector memory CD45RA+ cells. The repertoire was sequenced with immunoSEQ multiplex PCR; TCRdb's copy has only in-frame clones and lacks some. The data show about 1,900,000 clones, with approximately 94% seen just once and less than 1.5% held by the top ten. The source material was naive CD8+ T cells sorted from blood. Source of these receptors: a young man in good health.

The rearrangement links TRBV2 to TRBJ2-5, with 11 bases identical to TRBD2. This CDR3 spans 16 amino acids. Per the germline V gene, CDR1 is SNHLY and CDR2 is FYNNEI. V shed 1 base and J 4 bases; nucleotides not matched to a gene: 5. CDR3 DNA: TGTGCCAGCAGTGAAGGACTAGCGGGGCTGATAGAGACCCAGTACTTC. This gives the protein CASSEGLAGLIETQYF.

This clone has a single count. The chain carries TRBV6-6 and TRBJ1-5; the D is unclear. The germline V gene encodes CDR1 MNHNY and CDR2 SVGAGI (reference sequence). This CDR3 has 15 amino acids. V was pared by 4 bases and J by 0 bases, with 10 bases between. CDR3 nucleotide sequence: TGTGCCAGCAGTTTAGAACAGTATAGCAATCAGCCCCAGCATTTT. Amino acids: CASSLEQYSNQPQHF.

In nucleotides, the CDR3 is TGCGCCAGCAGCCAAGAGCACGACATCCGGGACAATGAGCAGTTCTTC. It is translated as CASSQEHDIRDNEQFF. This chain uses TRBV4-3 with TRBJ2-1; D call uncertain. CDR1 LGHNA and CDR2 YSLEER come from the germline V gene. CDR3 size: 16 residues. Deletions cut 0 bases from V and 5 bases from J, with 14 bases between.

The rearrangement joins TRBV5-5 to TRBJ1-3; unclear D gene. This CDR3 spans 14 amino acids. V was cut by 2 bases and J by 1 base, with 7 bases left in between. Germline V lookup: CDR1 SGHKS, CDR2 YYEKEE (reference sequence). CDR3: CASSFGDSGNTIYF. CDR3 coding DNA: TGTGCCAGCAGCTTCGGGGATTCTGGAAACACCATATATTTT.

Comments on this clone: Other DNA sequences within the sample encode an identical CDR3. The chain has TRBV2 and TRBJ2-2; no reliable D call. V was pared by 1 base and J by 0 bases, with 3 bases between. The CDR3 extends over 14 amino acids. Germline V gene lookup returns CDR1 SNHLY and CDR2 FYNNEI. The CDR3 loop reads CASSEGSNTGELFF. CDR3 sequence (DNA): TGTGCCAGCAGTGAAGGCTCGAACACCGGGGAGCTGTTTTTT. Filled out from reference TRBV2 and TRBJ2-2, the complete variable domain reads EPEVTQTPSHQVTQMGQEVILRCVPISNHLYFYWYRQILGQKVEFLVSFYNNEISEKSEIFDDQFSVERPDGSNFTLKIRSTKLEDSAMYFCASSEGSNTGELFFGEGSRLTVL.

The chain has TRBV13 and TRBJ2-2; D not certain. The germline V and J ends were trimmed by 5 bases and 3 bases, with 10 bases remaining between them. CDR3 length: 14 residues. CDR1 and CDR2 from the germline V gene are PRHDT and FYEKMQ (reference sequence). The DNA of the CDR3 is TGTGCCAGCAGCCCCTCCCCCCACACCGGGGAGCTGTTTTTT. Encoded protein: CASSPSPHTGELFF.

The V and J genes are TRBV10-3 and TRBJ2-7; no clear D. The CDR3 loop spans 12 amino acids. From germline, CDR1 is ENHRY and CDR2 SYGVKD. V lost 4 bases to trimming and J lost 6 bases, with 10 bases between them. As DNA, the CDR3 is TGTGCCATCAGTGCTGAGATGCTCGAGCAGTACTTC. Translating it yields CAISAEMLEQYF.

This chain uses TRBV7-3 with TRBJ2-5; 8 nucleotides agree with TRBD1. The CDR3 covers 14 residues. V lost 5 bases, J lost 4 bases, and 6 bases stayed unmatched. Germline V gene lookup returns CDR1 SGHTA and CDR2 FQGTGA. The CDR3 DNA reads as TGTGCCAGCAGCCCGACAGGGGCTTTAGAGACCCAGTACTTC. Its protein product is CASSPTGALETQYF. Supplemented by reference TRBV7-3 and TRBJ2-5, the full variable domain reads GAGVSQTPSNKVTEKGKYVELRCDPISGHTALYWYRQSLGQGPEFLIYFQGTGAADDSGLPNDRFFAVRPEGSVSTLKIQRTERGDSAVYLCASSPTGALETQYFGPGTRLLVL.

As regards this clone: Distinct nucleotide sequences in the sample also encode this CDR3. This sequence joins TRBV27 and TRBJ1-6, with TRBD1 matching over 8 bases. Trimming took 4 bases from V and 7 from J; bases not matched to a gene: 3. The CDR3 runs 14 residues. The germline V gene encodes CDR1 MNHEY and CDR2 SMNVEV (reference sequence). For the CDR3, the DNA is TGTGCCAGCAGTTACACAGGGGGGAATTCACCCCTCCACTTT. Its protein is CASSYTGGNSPLHF.

This rearrangement joins TRBV29-1 to TRBJ2-5, with D possibly TRBD1 on 6 matching bases. The ends were cut back, 7 bases at V and 3 bases at J, with 15 bases in the middle. Germline lookup yields CDR1 SQVTM and CDR2 ANQGSEA. The CDR3 loop spans 13 amino acids. The CDR3 region is CSGFQGFEETQYF. CDR3 sequence (DNA): TGCAGCGGCTTTCAGGGGTTCGAAGAGACCCAGTACTTC.

The chain joins TRBV7-9 to TRBJ1-5; D gene ambiguous. Trimming shortened V by 1 base and J by 2 bases, and 15 bases separated the two germline ends. The CDR3 totals 17 residues. The germline CDR1 and CDR2 sequences are SEHNR and FQNEAQ (reference sequence). CDR3 sequence reads: CASSLGSLASGNQPQHF. The DNA of the CDR3 is TGTGCCAGCAGCTTAGGTTCCTTGGCCAGTGGCAATCAGCCCCAGCATTTT. The whole variable domain, filled in from reference TRBV7-9 and TRBJ1-5, reads DTGVSQNPRHKITKRGQNVTFRCDPISEHNRLYWYRQTLGQGPEFLTYFQNEAQLEKSRLLSDRFSAERPKGSFSTLEIQRTEQGDSAMYLCASSLGSLASGNQPQHFGDGTRLSIL.

The chain combines TRBV11-2 with TRBJ1-1, with D tentatively TRBD1 (6 bases). V was clipped by 1 base and J by 2 bases, with 14 bases between them. CDR3 length: 16 amino acids. Germline V lookup: CDR1 SGHAT, CDR2 FQNNGV. As DNA, the CDR3 is TGTGCCAGCAGCTTAGGGTGGGGGGGCGTCAACACTGAAGCTTTCTTT. It codes for CASSLGWGGVNTEAFF.

This chain connects TRBV6-1 to TRBJ1-2; 12 bases are a match to TRBD1. CDR3 length: 15 residues. Germline CDR1 is MNHNS and CDR2 is SASEGT. V dropped 4 bases and J dropped 4; count of bases not matched to a gene: 4. The CDR3 DNA follows: TGTGCCAGCAGTGGGGGACAGGGGGCGATCTATGGCTACACCTTC. Translated, it gives CASSGGQGAIYGYTF.

The chain links TRBV28 to TRBJ1-1; perhaps TRBD1 as D (6 bases). The CDR3 extends over 14 amino acids. Between the trimmed V and J ends, which lost 5 bases and 1 base, there was a span of 11 bases. Germline loops: CDR1 MDHEN, CDR2 SYDVKM. The CDR3 spells CASSLLRGNTEAFF. The CDR3 nucleotides are TGTGCCAGCAGTCTCCTCAGGGGGAACACTGAAGCTTTCTTT.

This chain joins TRBV5-1 and TRBJ2-1; the D gene is possibly TRBD1 (5 bases). Per germline, CDR1 SGHRS and CDR2 YFSETQ. This CDR3 comprises 16 residues. Trimming stripped 0 bases from V and 8 bases from J, with 18 bases between. This chain's CDR3 is CASSLALAGLVDEQFF. The CDR3 DNA reads TGCGCCAGCAGCTTGGCCCTGGCAGGGTTAGTGGATGAGCAGTTCTTC. Filled out from reference TRBV5-1 and TRBJ2-1, the complete variable domain reads KAGVTQTPRYLIKTRGQQVTLSCSPISGHRSVSWYQQTPGQGLQFLFEYFSETQRNKGNFPGRFSGRQFSNSRSEMNVSTLELGDSALYLCASSLALAGLVDEQFFGPGTRLTVL.

CDR3 loop: CASSWVSGSTNYGYTF. The CDR3 DNA reads TGTGCCAGCAGCTGGGTTTCGGGGTCGACTAACTATGGCTACACCTTC. The V gene is TRBV7-2, the J gene TRBJ1-2; D not certain. The CDR3 is 16 amino acids. Trimming left V 4 bases short and J 0 bases short, with 15 bases between. Germline assignment: CDR1 SGHTA and CDR2 FQGNSA.

The V and J genes are TRBV4-1 and TRBJ1-1; a weak D match, TRBD1 (5 bases). CDR1 is MGHRA, CDR2 YSYEKL, per germline. Deletions cut 3 bases from V and 6 bases from J, with 14 bases between. This CDR3 is built from 14 residues. This CDR3 is CASSHVGALPEAFF. DNA for the CDR3: TGCGCCAGCAGCCATGTAGGGGCCCTACCTGAAGCTTTCTTT.